This entry concerns a single T cell receptor beta chain. Its antigen is undetermined. The V and J ends lost 6 bases and 5 bases respectively, with 11 bases between them. This CDR3 spans 12 amino acids. Germline V gene data show CDR1 as DFQATT and CDR2 as SNEGSKA (reference sequence). The sample is drawn from a study of T-cell memory formation after mild COVID-19. Constant-segment-primed 5'RACE gave TCR alpha and TCR beta cDNA libraries with sample barcodes and UMIs. TCRdb independently ran MiXCR on the 5' RACE reads; one entry per CDR3 protein. Seen here are roughly 47,000 distinct CDR3 sequences, about 7% observed once, and the top ten hold roughly 1.5%. Study observations and caveats: Pre-infection memory harbored some responding clones, suggesting cross-reactive memory joined. CD4+ contracting clones were mainly CM and EM; CD8+ ones, EMRA.

The sequencing input was PBMCs or a T cell subset sorted from them (not recorded which). The chain has TRBV20-1 and TRBJ2-1; D is unclear. The sequence came from a man between 18 and 35 years old who had mild COVID-19 (a few samples of this study predate the infection). Cell type and time point are not known. In DNA, the CDR3 is TGCAGTGCCCTTAGAGCTAACAATGAGCAGTTCTTC. Translation: CSALRANNEQFF.